A selection of T cell receptor beta chains follows, all from one sample in a study of blood T cell repertoires in COVID-19. Libraries were prepared by immunoSEQ multiplex PCR; TCRdb keeps only in-frame clonotypes and omits some of them. This table has approximately 450,000 clones, about 85% appearing once. The sequencing input was PBMCs or T cells enriched from blood (not recorded which). These receptors all stem from a woman younger than 30 with acute COVID-19. Both conserved end residues are part of each CDR3. The order of the fields is clone size, D gene, V gene, J gene, CDR3 protein, CDR3 DNA. The D gene is left open where the match is weak. A row's size may be missing; if present it is once, few, many or a size class.

-,TRBD2,TRBV18,TRBJ2-1,CASSPGLAYNEQFF,TGTGCCAGCTCACCCGGACTAGCGTACAATGAGCAGTTCTTC
many,-,TRBV27,TRBJ2-7,CASRDRRSSYEQYF,TGTGCCAGCAGAGACAGGCGGAGCTCCTACGAGCAGTACTTC
-,TRBD2,TRBV13,TRBJ2-7,CASSFREREGYEQYF,TGTGCCAGCAGCTTCCGCGAGCGGGAAGGTTACGAGCAGTACTTC
once,TRBD1,TRBV28,TRBJ2-1,CASSPPGQGGDEQFF,TGTGCCAGCAGCCCTCCGGGACAGGGAGGGGATGAGCAGTTCTTC
-,-,TRBV28,TRBJ2-1,CASSSEGRFRRFF,TGTGCCAGCAGTTCGGAGGGCCGATTTCGTAGGTTCTTC
-,TRBD1,TRBV18,TRBJ1-1,CASSPPMGQGAVAEAFF,TGTGCCAGCTCACCACCGATGGGACAGGGGGCTGTGGCTGAAGCTTTCTTT
-,-,TRBV4-3,TRBJ1-2,CASSDGQYGYTF,TGCGCCAGCAGCGACGGACAGTATGGCTACACCTTC
-,-,TRBV10-1,TRBJ2-3,CASSGSGFRTDTQYF,TGCGCCAGCAGTGGAAGCGGTTTCCGCACAGATACGCAGTATTTT
-,-,TRBV15,TRBJ1-1,CATSREEAGFGTEAFF,TGTGCCACCAGCAGAGAAGAGGCGGGGTTTGGGACTGAAGCTTTCTTT
-,TRBD2,TRBV20-1,TRBJ2-1,CSASEREGRYEQFF,TGCAGTGCTAGTGAGCGGGAGGGCCGTTATGAGCAGTTCTTC
-,TRBD1,TRBV27,TRBJ1-2,CASSTRTGPDYGYTF,TGTGCCAGCAGTACCCGGACAGGGCCCGATTATGGCTACACCTTC
-,TRBD1,TRBV7-9,TRBJ2-7,CASSFTGTGTYEQYF,TGTGCCAGCAGCTTTACCGGGACAGGGACCTACGAGCAGTACTTC
-,TRBD2,TRBV10-1,TRBJ2-7,CASSELAGGREQYF,TGCGCCAGCAGTGAGCTAGCGGGGGGACGCGAGCAGTACTTC
-,-,TRBV11-2,TRBJ2-5,CASSLGLPETQYF,TGTGCCAGCAGCTTGGGCCTGCCCGAGACCCAGTACTTC
once,-,TRBV4-3,TRBJ2-7,CASSQELSGYQYF,TGCGCCAGCAGCCAAGAATTGTCAGGGTATCAGTACTTC
-,TRBD1,TRBV28,TRBJ1-6,CASRGTGTSPLHF,TGTGCCAGCAGAGGGACAGGCACTTCACCCCTCCACTTT
-,TRBD1,TRBV15,TRBJ2-3,CATSRTRTGQGADTQYF,TGTGCCACCAGCAGAACCCGCACGGGACAGGGGGCAGATACGCAGTATTTT
-,TRBD2,TRBV6-4,TRBJ2-2,CASSVRSGGATGELFF,TGTGCCAGCAGTGTAAGAAGCGGGGGGGCGACCGGGGAGCTGTTTTTT
-,-,TRBV29-1,TRBJ1-4,CSVLKSGGSEKLFF,TGCAGCGTTCTCAAATCGGGGGGGTCCGAAAAACTGTTTTTT
-,-,TRBV11-3,TRBJ1-3,CASSLCFSGTPYSGNTIYF,TGTGCCAGCAGCTTATGCTTCTCCGGGACACCTTACTCTGGAAACACCATATATTTT
-,TRBD2,TRBV11-2,TRBJ2-7,CASSLPTSGAYEQYF,TGTGCCAGCAGCTTACCGACTAGCGGGGCGTACGAGCAGTACTTC
once,-,TRBV4-1,TRBJ2-7,CASSQVNGSYEQYF,TGCGCCAGCAGCCAAGTTAACGGGTCTTACGAGCAGTACTTC
-,-,TRBV4-1,TRBJ2-2,CASSQVPGIRTGELFF,TGCGCCAGCAGCCAAGTACCCGGGATTCGTACCGGGGAGCTGTTTTTT
-,TRBD1,TRBV28,TRBJ1-5,CASSLRAGGPYSNQPQHF,TGTGCCAGCAGTTTAAGGGCAGGGGGCCCGTATAGCAATCAGCCCCAGCATTTT
-,-,TRBV27,TRBJ2-2,CASSRQGLGSTGELFF,TGTGCCAGCAGTAGACAGGGACTGGGGAGCACCGGGGAGCTGTTTTTT
once,TRBD1,TRBV19,TRBJ1-2,CASSAPGQGYGYTF,TGTGCCAGTAGCGCCCCGGGACAGGGCTATGGCTACACCTTC
once,TRBD2,TRBV5-8,TRBJ2-7,CASSSRLLAGPYEQYF,TGTGCCAGCAGCTCCAGACTACTAGCGGGTCCCTACGAGCAGTACTTC
-,-,TRBV4-1,TRBJ2-1,CASSQAVRGSSYNEQFF,TGCGCCAGCAGCCAAGCCGTCAGGGGCAGCTCCTACAATGAGCAGTTCTTC
-,-,TRBV9,TRBJ1-3,CASSSGQQSSYGNTIYF,TGTGCCAGCAGCTCCGGACAGCAAAGCTCATACGGAAACACCATATATTTT
once,TRBD1,TRBV18,TRBJ1-4,CASSPPGQANEKLFF,TGTGCCAGCTCACCACCGGGACAGGCTAATGAAAAACTGTTTTTT
-,-,TRBV27,TRBJ1-2,CASRNPLYGYTF,TGTGCCAGCAGAAATCCCCTCTATGGCTACACCTTC
once,-,TRBV19,TRBJ2-7,CASGGSLSYEQYF,TGTGCCAGTGGGGGGAGCCTCTCCTACGAGCAGTACTTC
-,TRBD1,TRBV10-1,TRBJ2-3,CASSESIGGVGTDTQYF,TGCGCCAGCAGTGAGTCGATAGGGGGCGTGGGCACAGATACGCAGTATTTT
-,-,TRBV28,TRBJ1-6,CASSLAYSYNSPLHF,TGTGCCAGCAGTTTAGCCTACTCCTATAATTCACCCCTCCACTTT
-,-,TRBV9,TRBJ2-3,CASSPRRTVNADTQYF,TGTGCCAGCAGCCCCCGCCGGACAGTGAACGCAGATACGCAGTATTTT
-,-,TRBV9,TRBJ1-1,CASSDPDTEAFF,TGTGCCAGCAGCGACCCAGACACTGAAGCTTTCTTT
-,-,TRBV30,TRBJ1-2,CAWSRLPNQGFGYTF,TGTGCCTGGAGTAGATTGCCCAATCAGGGATTTGGCTACACCTTC
-,-,TRBV19,TRBJ1-5,CASKTGTPHRNQPQHF,TGTGCCAGTAAAACCGGGACACCTCATCGCAATCAGCCCCAGCATTTT
-,-,TRBV7-9,TRBJ2-1,CASSHSGGNYNEQFF,TGTGCCAGCAGTCACAGCGGAGGAAACTACAATGAGCAGTTCTTC
-,-,TRBV6-5,TRBJ2-1,CASSRLSSYNEQFF,TGTGCCAGCAGTAGACTGAGCTCCTACAATGAGCAGTTCTTC
once,-,TRBV27,TRBJ1-1,CASSSDRNTEAFF,TGTGCCAGCAGTTCGGACAGGAACACTGAAGCTTTCTTT
-,TRBD1,TRBV2,TRBJ1-2,CASSRQGFAGYTF,TGTGCCAGCAGTCGACAGGGTTTCGCAGGCTACACCTTC
once,-,TRBV3-1/TRBV3-2,TRBJ2-1,CASSPFVEPSSYNEQFF,TGTGCCAGCAGCCCGTTCGTCGAGCCTAGCTCCTACAATGAGCAGTTCTTC
-,-,TRBV6-5,TRBJ2-7,CASRGTSYEQYF,TGTGCCAGCAGAGGGACAAGTTACGAGCAGTACTTC
-,TRBD1,TRBV10-1,TRBJ1-5,CASSDRDVGPQHF,TGCGCCAGCAGCGACAGGGATGTAGGCCCCCAGCATTTT
-,-,TRBV30,TRBJ1-2,CAWSAPGNWDGYTF,TGTGCCTGGAGTGCCCCAGGGAATTGGGATGGCTACACCTTC
-,-,TRBV5-1,TRBJ1-2,CASSLNAGANYGYTF,TGCGCCAGCAGCTTAAATGCAGGGGCGAATTATGGCTACACCTTC
-,-,TRBV3-1/TRBV3-2,TRBJ1-2,CASSQGGGAYGYTF,TGTGCCAGCAGCCAAGGGGGGGGTGCCTATGGCTACACCTTC
-,-,TRBV5-5,TRBJ1-5,CASSFRFQGTQPQHF,TGTGCCAGCAGCTTTCGGTTCCAGGGAACACAGCCCCAGCATTTT
-,-,TRBV30,TRBJ1-1,CAWSVFPSTEAFF,TGTGCCTGGAGTGTTTTTCCGAGCACTGAAGCTTTCTTT
-,TRBD1,TRBV10-3,TRBJ1-1,CAISQGQMNTEAFF,TGTGCCATCAGCCAGGGACAGATGAACACTGAAGCTTTCTTT
-,TRBD2,TRBV19,TRBJ2-1,CASIRSSGSFNEQFF,TGTGCCAGTATAAGATCGAGCGGGAGCTTCAATGAGCAGTTCTTC
-,-,TRBV12-5,TRBJ1-2,CASGLPGTYGYTF,TGTGCTAGTGGTTTGCCGGGGACATATGGCTACACCTTC